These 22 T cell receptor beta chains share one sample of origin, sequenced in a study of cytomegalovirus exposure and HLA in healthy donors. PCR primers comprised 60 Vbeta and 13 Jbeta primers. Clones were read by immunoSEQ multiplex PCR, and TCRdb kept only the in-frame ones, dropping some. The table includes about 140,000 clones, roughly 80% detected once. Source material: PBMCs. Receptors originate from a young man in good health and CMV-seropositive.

CDR3 in amino acids: CASIAPGAFGGYTF. The DNA of the CDR3 is TGTGCCAGCATCGCTCCAGGTGCATTCGGTGGCTACACCTTC. The rearrangement uses TRBV9 and TRBJ1-2; D remains unclear. CDR1 is SGDLS, CDR2 YYNGEE, per germline. The ends were cut back, 6 bases at V and 7 bases at J, with 19 bases in the middle. CDR3 length: 14 amino acids. Combining the CDR3 with reference TRBV9 and TRBJ1-2 gives the whole variable domain DSGVTQTPKHLITATGQRVTLRCSPRSGDLSVYWYQQSLDQGLQFLIQYYNGEERAKGNILERFSAQQFPDLHSELNLSSLELGDSALYFCASIAPGAFGGYTFGSGTRLTVV.

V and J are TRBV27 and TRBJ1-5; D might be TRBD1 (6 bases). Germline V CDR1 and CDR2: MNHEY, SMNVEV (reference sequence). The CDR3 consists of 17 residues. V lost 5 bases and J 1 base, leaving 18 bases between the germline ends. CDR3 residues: CASSSLEGGMSNQPQHF. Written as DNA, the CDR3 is TGTGCCAGCAGTAGTTTAGAAGGGGGAATGAGCAATCAGCCCCAGCATTTT.

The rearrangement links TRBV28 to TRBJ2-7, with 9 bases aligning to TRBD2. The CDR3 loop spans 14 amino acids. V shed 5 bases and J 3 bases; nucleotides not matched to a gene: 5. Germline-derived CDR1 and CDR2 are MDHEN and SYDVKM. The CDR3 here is CASSLSGSNYEQYF. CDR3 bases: TGTGCCAGCAGTCTTAGCGGGAGTAACTACGAGCAGTACTTC.

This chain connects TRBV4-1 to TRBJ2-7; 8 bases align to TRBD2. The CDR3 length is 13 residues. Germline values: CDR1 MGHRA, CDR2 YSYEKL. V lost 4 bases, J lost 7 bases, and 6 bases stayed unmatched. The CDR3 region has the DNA TGCGCCAGCAGCCTAGCGGGATCGAGAGAGCAGTACTTC. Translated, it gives CASSLAGSREQYF.

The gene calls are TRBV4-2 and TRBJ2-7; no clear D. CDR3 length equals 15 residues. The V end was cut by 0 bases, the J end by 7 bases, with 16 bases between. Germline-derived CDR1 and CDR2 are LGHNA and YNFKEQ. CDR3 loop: CASSQEAAQSWEQYF. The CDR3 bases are TGTGCCAGCAGCCAAGAGGCGGCCCAATCTTGGGAGCAGTACTTC.

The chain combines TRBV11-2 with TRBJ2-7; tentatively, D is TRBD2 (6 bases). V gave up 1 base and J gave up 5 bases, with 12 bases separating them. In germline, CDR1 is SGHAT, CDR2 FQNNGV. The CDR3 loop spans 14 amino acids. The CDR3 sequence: CASSLVGGANEQYF. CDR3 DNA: TGTGCCAGCAGCTTAGTCGGGGGTGCCAACGAGCAGTACTTC.

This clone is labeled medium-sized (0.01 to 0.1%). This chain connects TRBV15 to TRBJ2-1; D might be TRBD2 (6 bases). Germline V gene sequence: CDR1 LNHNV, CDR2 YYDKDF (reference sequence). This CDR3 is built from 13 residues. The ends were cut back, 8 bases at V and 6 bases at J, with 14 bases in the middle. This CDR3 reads CATSTGTFNEQFF. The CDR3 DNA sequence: TGTGCCACCTCAACCGGGACTTTCAATGAGCAGTTCTTC.

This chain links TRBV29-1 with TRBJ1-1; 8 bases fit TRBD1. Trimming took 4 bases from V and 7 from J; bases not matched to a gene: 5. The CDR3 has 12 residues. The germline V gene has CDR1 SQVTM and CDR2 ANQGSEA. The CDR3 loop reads CSVAGQGLEAFF. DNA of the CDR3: TGCAGCGTTGCTGGACAGGGACTTGAAGCTTTCTTT.

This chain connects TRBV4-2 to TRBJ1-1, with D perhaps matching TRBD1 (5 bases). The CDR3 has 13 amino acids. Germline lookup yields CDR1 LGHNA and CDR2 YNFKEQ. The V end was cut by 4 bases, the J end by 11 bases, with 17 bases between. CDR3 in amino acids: CASSRGVEGGAFF. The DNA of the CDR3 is TGTGCCAGCAGCCGGGGGGTAGAGGGAGGGGCTTTCTTT.

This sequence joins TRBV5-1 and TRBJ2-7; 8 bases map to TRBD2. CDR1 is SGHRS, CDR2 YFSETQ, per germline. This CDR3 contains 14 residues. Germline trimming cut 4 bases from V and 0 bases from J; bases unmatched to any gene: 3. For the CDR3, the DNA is TGCGCCAGCAGCGCGGGACTAGACTCCTACGAGCAGTACTTC. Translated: CASSAGLDSYEQYF.

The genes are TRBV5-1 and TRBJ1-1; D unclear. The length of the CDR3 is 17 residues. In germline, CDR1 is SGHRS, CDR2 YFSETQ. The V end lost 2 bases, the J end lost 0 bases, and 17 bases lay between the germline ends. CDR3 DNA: TGCGCCAGCAGCTTCTTCCAAGCGGGTTACATGAACACTGAAGCTTTCTTT. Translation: CASSFFQAGYMNTEAFF.

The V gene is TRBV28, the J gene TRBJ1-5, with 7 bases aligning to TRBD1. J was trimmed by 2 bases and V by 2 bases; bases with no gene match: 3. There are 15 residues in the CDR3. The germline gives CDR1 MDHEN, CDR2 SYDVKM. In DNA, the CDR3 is TGTGCCAGCAGTTTAGAGGGGGCCCGCAATCAGCCCCAGCATTTT. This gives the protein CASSLEGARNQPQHF.

The CDR3 is CASGGRLVYGYTF. In DNA, the CDR3 is TGTGCCAGCGGAGGGAGATTGGTCTATGGCTACACCTTC. The chain combines TRBV21-1 with TRBJ1-2. TRBV21-1 is noted as a pseudogene. The CDR3 length is 13 residues.

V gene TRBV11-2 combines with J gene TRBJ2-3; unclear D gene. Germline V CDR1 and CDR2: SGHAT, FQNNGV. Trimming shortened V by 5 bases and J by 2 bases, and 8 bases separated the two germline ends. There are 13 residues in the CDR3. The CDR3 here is CASSGLNTDTQYF. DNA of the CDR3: TGTGCCAGCAGCGGCCTGAACACAGATACGCAGTATTTT.

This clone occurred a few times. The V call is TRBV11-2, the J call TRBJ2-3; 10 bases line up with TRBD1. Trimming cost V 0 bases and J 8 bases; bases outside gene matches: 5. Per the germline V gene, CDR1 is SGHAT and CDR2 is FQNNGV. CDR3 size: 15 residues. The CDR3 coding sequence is TGTGCCAGCAGCTTAGAAGGGACAGGGGCCATTACGCAGTATTTT. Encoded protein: CASSLEGTGAITQYF.

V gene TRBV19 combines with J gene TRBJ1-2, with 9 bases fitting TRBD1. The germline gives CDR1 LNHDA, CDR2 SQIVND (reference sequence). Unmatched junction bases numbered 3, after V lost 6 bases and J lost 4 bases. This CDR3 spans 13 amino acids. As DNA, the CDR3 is TGTGCCAGTAGGGCGGACAGGGGCTATGGCTACACCTTC. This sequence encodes CASRADRGYGYTF.

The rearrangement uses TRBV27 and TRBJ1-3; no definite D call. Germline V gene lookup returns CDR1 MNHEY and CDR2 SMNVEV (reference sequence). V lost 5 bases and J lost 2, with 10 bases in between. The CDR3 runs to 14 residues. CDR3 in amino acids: CASSAPGAGNTIYF. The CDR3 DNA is TGTGCCAGCAGTGCACCGGGTGCTGGAAACACCATATATTTT.

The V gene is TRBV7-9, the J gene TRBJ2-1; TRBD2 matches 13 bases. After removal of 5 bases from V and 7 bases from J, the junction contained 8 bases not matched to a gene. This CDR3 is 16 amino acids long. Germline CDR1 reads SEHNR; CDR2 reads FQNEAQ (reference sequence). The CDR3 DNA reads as TGTGCCAGCAGCGTAGGACTAGCGGGAGTCCCAAATGAGCAGTTCTTC. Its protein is CASSVGLAGVPNEQFF. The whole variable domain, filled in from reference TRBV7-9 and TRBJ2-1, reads DTGVSQNPRHKITKRGQNVTFRCDPISEHNRLYWYRQTLGQGPEFLTYFQNEAQLEKSRLLSDRFSAERPKGSFSTLEIQRTEQGDSAMYLCASSVGLAGVPNEQFFGPGTRLTVL.

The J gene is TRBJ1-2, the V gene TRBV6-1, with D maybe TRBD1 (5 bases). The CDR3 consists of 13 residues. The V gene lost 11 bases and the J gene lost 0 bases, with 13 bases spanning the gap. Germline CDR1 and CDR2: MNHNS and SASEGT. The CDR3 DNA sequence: TGTGCCCTCGGCAGGGCTCCTAACTATGGCTACACCTTC. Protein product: CALGRAPNYGYTF.

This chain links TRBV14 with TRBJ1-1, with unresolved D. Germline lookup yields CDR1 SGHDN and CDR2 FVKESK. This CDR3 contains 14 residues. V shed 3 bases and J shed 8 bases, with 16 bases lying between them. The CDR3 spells CASSHGMVGAEAFF. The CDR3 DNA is TGTGCCAGCAGCCACGGAATGGTAGGAGCCGAAGCTTTCTTT.

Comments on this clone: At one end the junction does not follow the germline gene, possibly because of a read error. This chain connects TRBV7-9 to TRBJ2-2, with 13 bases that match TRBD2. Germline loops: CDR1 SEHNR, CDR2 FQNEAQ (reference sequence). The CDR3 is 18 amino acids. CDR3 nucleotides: TGTTCCAGCAGCTTACCTGGGACTAGCGGGATTAACACCGGGGAGCTGTTTTTT. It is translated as CSSSLPGTSGINTGELFF.

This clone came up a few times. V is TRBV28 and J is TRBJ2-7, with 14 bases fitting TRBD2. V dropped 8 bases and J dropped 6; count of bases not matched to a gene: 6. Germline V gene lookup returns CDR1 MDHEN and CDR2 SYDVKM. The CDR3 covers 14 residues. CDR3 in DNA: TGTGCCAGCCGAGGGACTAGCGGGAGTCGCGAGCAGTACTTC. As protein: CASRGTSGSREQYF.